This TCR beta chain was sequenced in a study of shared T cell receptors in the human thymus. There are 14 residues in the CDR3. CDR1 and CDR2 (germline): SNHLY, FYNNEI. Using immunoSEQ multiplex PCR, the repertoire was profiled, and TCRdb retains in-frame clones only, with some absent. The sample consists of some 700,000 clones, over 75% of them appearing once. The same sample was also used in a study of human thymus T cells. That investigation notes: Surgeons resected thymus tissue during corrective heart surgery. Unrelated individuals reportedly shared highly overlapping thymic TCR repertoires.

The source is a boy under three years old with a congenital heart defect. Sequencing used thymocytes. The chain joins TRBV2 to TRBJ2-7; D perhaps matches TRBD2 (6 bases). CDR3 sequence: CASKGGRFSYEQYF. The DNA of the CDR3 is TGTGCTAGTAAGGGAGGCAGGTTCTCCTACGAGCAGTACTTC.